This T cell receptor (beta chain) emerged from a study of blood T cell repertoires in COVID-19. Germline values: CDR1 LGHNA, CDR2 YSLEER. J lost 6 bases, V lost 4 bases, and 11 bases had no gene match. The CDR3 is 16 residues long. Original methodology: Reference gene primer amplification yielded estimated nucleated cell counts. Clones were sequenced by immunoSEQ multiplex PCR, and TCRdb holds only the in-frame ones, with some missing. V and J calls and clone size follow that table, whereas D and trimming were derived from the DNA. The profile shows about 190,000 clones, 65% to 80% of them singletons.

The receptor was derived from a man aged 50-60 years who had recovered from COVID-19. The genes are TRBV4-3 and TRBJ2-1, with 8 bases matching TRBD2. The specimen was peripheral blood. CDR3 residues: CASSRAPTSEGNEQFF. Here the CDR3 DNA reads TGCGCCAGCAGCCGGGCACCGACTAGCGAGGGCAATGAGCAGTTCTTC.